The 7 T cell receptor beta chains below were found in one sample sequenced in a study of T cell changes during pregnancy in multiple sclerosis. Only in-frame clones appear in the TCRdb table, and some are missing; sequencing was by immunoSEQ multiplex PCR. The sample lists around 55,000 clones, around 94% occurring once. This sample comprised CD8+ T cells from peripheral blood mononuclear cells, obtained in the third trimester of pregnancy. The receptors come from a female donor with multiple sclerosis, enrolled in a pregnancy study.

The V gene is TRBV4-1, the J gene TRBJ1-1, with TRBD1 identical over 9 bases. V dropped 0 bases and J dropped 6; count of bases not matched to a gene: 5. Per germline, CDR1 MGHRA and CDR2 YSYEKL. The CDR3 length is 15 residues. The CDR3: CASSQDRGQGAEAFF. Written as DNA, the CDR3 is TGCGCCAGCAGCCAAGATAGGGGACAGGGTGCTGAAGCTTTCTTT.

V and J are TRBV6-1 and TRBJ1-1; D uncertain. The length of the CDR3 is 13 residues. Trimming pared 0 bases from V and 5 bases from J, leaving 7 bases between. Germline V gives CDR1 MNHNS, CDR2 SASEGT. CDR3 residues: CASSEAGVTEAFF. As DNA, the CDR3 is TGTGCCAGCAGTGAAGCCGGGGTAACTGAAGCTTTCTTT.

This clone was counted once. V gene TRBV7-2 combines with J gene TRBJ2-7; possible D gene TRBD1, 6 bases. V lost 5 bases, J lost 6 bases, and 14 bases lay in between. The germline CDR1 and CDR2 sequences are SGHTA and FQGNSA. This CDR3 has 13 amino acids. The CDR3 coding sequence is TGTGCCAGCAGCAGCTACAGGGTCTCCGAGCAGTACTTC. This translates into CASSSYRVSEQYF.

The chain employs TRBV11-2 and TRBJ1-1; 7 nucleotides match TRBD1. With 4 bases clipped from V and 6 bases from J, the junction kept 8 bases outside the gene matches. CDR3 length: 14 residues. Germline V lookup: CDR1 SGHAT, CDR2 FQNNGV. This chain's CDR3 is CASSSQPGTAEAFF. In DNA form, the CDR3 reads TGTGCCAGCAGCTCGCAACCTGGGACAGCTGAAGCTTTCTTT.

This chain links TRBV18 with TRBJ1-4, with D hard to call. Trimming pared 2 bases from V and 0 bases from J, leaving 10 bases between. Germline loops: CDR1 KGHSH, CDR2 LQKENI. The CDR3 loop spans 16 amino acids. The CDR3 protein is CASSPVTLATNEKLFF. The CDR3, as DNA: TGTGCCAGCTCACCAGTGACACTTGCAACTAATGAAAAACTGTTTTTT.

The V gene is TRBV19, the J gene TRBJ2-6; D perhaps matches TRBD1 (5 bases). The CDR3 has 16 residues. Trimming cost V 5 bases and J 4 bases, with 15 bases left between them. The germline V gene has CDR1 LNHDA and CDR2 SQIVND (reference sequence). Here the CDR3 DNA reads TGTGCCAGTAGTTTGTCCGCAGGGTTGGGGGCCAACGTCCTGACTTTC. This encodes CASSLSAGLGANVLTF.

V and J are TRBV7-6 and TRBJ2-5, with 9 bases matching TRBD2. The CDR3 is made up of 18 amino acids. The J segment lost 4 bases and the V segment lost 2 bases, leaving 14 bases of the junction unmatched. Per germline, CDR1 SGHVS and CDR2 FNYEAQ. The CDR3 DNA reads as TGTGCCAGCAGCTTATCTTTGTCGGCGGGAGGGCCTTCAGAGACCCAGTACTTC. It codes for CASSLSLSAGGPSETQYF.